The present T cell receptor (beta chain) was sequenced within a study of blood T cell repertoires in COVID-19. The CDR3 length is 17 residues. V was clipped by 5 bases and J by 0 bases, with 20 bases between them. Germline CDR1 reads MNHEY; CDR2 reads SMNVEV (reference sequence). Sequencing was performed with immunoSEQ multiplex PCR; in TCRdb, only in-frame clones are kept and a portion is missing. The table lists about 220,000 clones, approximately 86% of them singletons, with roughly 0.7% in the top ten. The receptor's source is a middle-aged man with acute or convalescent COVID-19. Source material: peripheral blood. The gene calls are TRBV27 and TRBJ2-7; D perhaps matches TRBD1 (6 bases). As DNA, the CDR3 is TGTGCCAGCAGTGTGCGACGTTCCACAGGGCCCTCCTACGAGCAGTACTTC. Protein product: CASSVRRSTGPSYEQYF.